The 31 T cell receptor beta chains listed next were all sequenced from one sample in a study of T cell responses to AZD1222 COVID-19 vaccine. Produced via immunoSEQ multiplex PCR; TCRdb's table is partial and in-frame only. The repertoire holds some 150,000 clones, with around 91% as singletons. The sequencing used peripheral blood, collected on day 0 of AZD1222 vaccination. The receptor source for this set is an adult in good health.

This chain links TRBV6-2 or TRBV6-3 with TRBJ2-1; D assignment may be TRBD1 or TRBD2 (5 bases each). Germline CDR1 reads MNHEY; CDR2 reads SVGEGT. V gave up 4 bases and J gave up 10 bases, with 26 bases separating them. There are 17 residues in the CDR3. DNA of the CDR3: TGTGCCAGCAGTTGGGGGACGATTCGCGGGCCCCTGAGGGAGCAGTTCTTC. It translates to CASSWGTIRGPLREQFF.

This CDR3 reads CASTPDRDRGLGTEAFF. As DNA, the CDR3 is TGTGCCAGTACCCCCGACCGGGACAGGGGTTTAGGCACTGAAGCTTTCTTT. This chain links TRBV19 with TRBJ1-1; 10 bases line up with TRBD1. V dropped 7 bases and J dropped 4; count of bases not matched to a gene: 15. The CDR3 extends over 17 amino acids. The V gene's germline CDR1 is LNHDA and CDR2 SQIVND (reference sequence).

In nucleotides, the CDR3 is TGTGCCAGCAGCCCTACAGGGACAGCGGACGGGGAGCTGTTTTTT. Encoded protein: CASSPTGTADGELFF. V gene TRBV7-3 combines with J gene TRBJ2-2; TRBD1 agrees at 7 bases. The CDR3 extends over 15 amino acids. The germline V gene has CDR1 SGHTA and CDR2 FQGTGA. V was clipped by 5 bases and J by 7 bases; unmatched bases: 10. Full variable domain (rest looked up from reference TRBV7-3 and TRBJ2-2): GAGVSQTPSNKVTEKGKYVELRCDPISGHTALYWYRQSLGQGPEFLIYFQGTGAADDSGLPNDRFFAVRPEGSVSTLKIQRTERGDSAVYLCASSPTGTADGELFFGEGSRLTVL.

To note about this clone: This same CDR3 is encoded by further DNA sequences in the sample. The V call is TRBV27, the J call TRBJ2-5, with D hard to call. The germline V gene has CDR1 MNHEY and CDR2 SMNVEV (reference sequence). The CDR3 covers 11 residues. With 2 bases removed from V and 4 bases from J, the gap between germline ends came to 2 bases. The CDR3 is CASSLGETQYF. The CDR3 DNA is TGTGCCAGCAGTTTAGGAGAGACCCAGTACTTC.

This clone was seen once. V usage is TRBV19 and J usage is TRBJ2-7; weak D call: TRBD1 (5 bases). Germline V CDR1 and CDR2: LNHDA, SQIVND (reference sequence). V lost 2 bases to trimming and J lost 7 bases, with 12 bases between them. The CDR3 loop spans 13 amino acids. The CDR3 sequence: CASSIRGNREQYF. CDR3 nucleotides: TGTGCCAGTAGTATAAGGGGCAACAGGGAGCAGTACTTC.

The V and J genes are TRBV28 and TRBJ2-1, with unresolved D. The CDR3 runs 17 residues. Germline lookup yields CDR1 MDHEN and CDR2 SYDVKM. V was trimmed by 5 bases and J by 0 bases, leaving 17 bases between them. The DNA for the CDR3 is TGTGCCAGCAGTCGTTTCATTATCTCGAGCTCCTACAATGAGCAGTTCTTC. Protein: CASSRFIISSSYNEQFF.

V is TRBV5-1 and J is TRBJ2-2; D gene uncertain. CDR1 is SGHRS and CDR2 is YFSETQ in the germline V gene. The length of the CDR3 is 10 residues. Trimming took off 8 bases at V and 2 bases at J, with 1 base between the two ends. The CDR3 sequence is CARNTGELFF. The CDR3 DNA is TGCGCCAGAAACACCGGGGAGCTGTTTTTT. The full variable domain, completed using reference TRBV5-1 and TRBJ2-2, is KAGVTQTPRYLIKTRGQQVTLSCSPISGHRSVSWYQQTPGQGLQFLFEYFSETQRNKGNFPGRFSGRQFSNSRSEMNVSTLELGDSALYLCARNTGELFFGEGSRLTVL.

Concerning this clone: The sample contains more than one DNA sequence encoding this CDR3. The chain couples TRBV12-3 or TRBV12-4 to TRBJ1-1; no reliable D call. This CDR3 comprises 13 residues. The V and J ends lost 0 bases and 1 base respectively, with 3 bases between them. The chain's CDR3 is CASSLAENTEAFF. The CDR3 bases are TGTGCCAGCAGTTTAGCTGAGAACACTGAAGCTTTCTTT.

The genes are TRBV11-1 and TRBJ1-1; D is unclear. The CDR3 has 13 residues. CDR1 and CDR2 from the germline V gene are SGHAT and FQDESV (reference sequence). V was clipped by 1 base and J by 1 base, with 4 bases between them. The CDR3 region has the DNA TGTGCCAGCAGCTTAGAACCGAACACTGAAGCTTTCTTT. Protein: CASSLEPNTEAFF.

Concerning this clone: The junction departs from the called germline gene at one end, perhaps through a read error. The CDR3 region has the DNA TGTGCTAGCAGCTTATCGGGCTTGGTCGGGGCCAACGTCCTGACTTTC. Its protein is CASSLSGLVGANVLTF. The chain links TRBV7-7 to TRBJ2-6; no definite D call. This CDR3 is built from 16 residues. In germline, CDR1 is SSHAT, CDR2 FNYEAQ (reference sequence).

This sequence joins TRBV3-1 (or the pseudogene TRBV3-2) and TRBJ1-6; perhaps TRBD1 as D (5 bases). The germline gives CDR1 LGHDT, CDR2 YNNKEL (reference sequence). The germline V and J ends were trimmed by 0 bases and 8 bases, with 17 bases remaining between them. The CDR3 sequence is 17 residues long. CDR3 bases: TGTGCCAGCAGCCAAGAGCCGGGGAGGGGTATGGATTCACCCCTCCACTTT. Encoded protein: CASSQEPGRGMDSPLHF.

The genes are TRBV10-2 and TRBJ1-3; D uncertain. This CDR3 contains 14 residues. V was pared by 10 bases and J by 8 bases, with 21 bases between. CDR1 and CDR2 from the germline V gene are WSHSY and SAAADI. CDR3 DNA sequence: TGCGCCACTCAAACAAGCCACCTATGGGACACCATATATTTT. It yields the protein CATQTSHLWDTIYF.

The V call is TRBV5-6, the J call TRBJ1-2; 10 bases map to TRBD1. The CDR3 covers 15 residues. Germline CDR1 reads SGHDT; CDR2 reads YYEEEE. With V trimmed by 4 bases and J by 4 bases, 7 bases remained unmatched. In nucleotides, the CDR3 is TGTGCCAGCAGCCGACAGGGGGCAAACCTCTATGGCTACACCTTC. Protein sequence: CASSRQGANLYGYTF.

This clone was recorded only once. The chain carries TRBV29-1 and TRBJ2-5; D might be TRBD2 (6 bases). The germline V gene has CDR1 SQVTM and CDR2 ANQGSEA. V dropped 2 bases and J dropped 5 bases, with 12 bases sitting between them. The CDR3 covers 13 residues. DNA for the CDR3: TGCAGCGTTGAATGGGGGGTTCGGGAGACCCAGTACTTC. Its translation: CSVEWGVRETQYF.

This clone appeared a single time. The chain couples TRBV9 to TRBJ1-2; TRBD1 aligns across 7 bases. CDR3 length: 14 amino acids. J lost 4 bases, V lost 4 bases, and 7 bases had no gene match. In germline, CDR1 is SGDLS, CDR2 YYNGEE. The CDR3 DNA is TGTGCCAGCAGCATTCAGGGGGGCCCCTATGGCTACACCTTC. As protein: CASSIQGGPYGYTF.

The chain recombines TRBV4-1 with TRBJ1-1; no definite D call. The ends were cut back, 4 bases at V and 7 bases at J, with 19 bases in the middle. The germline gives CDR1 MGHRA, CDR2 YSYEKL. CDR3 length: 15 residues. The CDR3 DNA sequence: TGCGCCAGCAGCCGCTCGACCGCTTCGACCAGTGAAGCTTTCTTT. It translates to CASSRSTASTSEAFF.

The chain links TRBV5-4 to TRBJ2-5; no firm D call. Trimming pared 1 base from V and 4 bases from J, leaving 11 bases between. This CDR3 has 14 amino acids. Germline V CDR1 and CDR2: SGHNT, YYREEE (reference sequence). CDR3 residues: CASSLSQFGETQYF. The CDR3 DNA reads as TGTGCCAGCAGCTTGAGCCAGTTTGGAGAGACCCAGTACTTC.

The chain is built from TRBV9 and TRBJ2-3; no clear D gene. V gave up 2 bases and J gave up 6 bases, with 13 bases separating them. Germline V gives CDR1 SGDLS, CDR2 YYNGEE. The CDR3 length is 14 residues. As DNA, the CDR3 is TGTGCCAGCAGCGTTCAAGTACAGTCCGATACGCAGTATTTT. Amino acids: CASSVQVQSDTQYF.

The gene calls are TRBV7-9 and TRBJ2-2, with D tentatively TRBD2 (6 bases). Germline V lookup: CDR1 SEHNR, CDR2 FQNEAQ (reference sequence). The V gene lost 5 bases and the J gene lost 7 bases, with 17 bases spanning the gap. The CDR3 contains 15 residues. CDR3: CASSQPTRISGELFF. CDR3 coding DNA: TGTGCCAGCAGCCAGCCGACTAGAATCAGCGGGGAGCTGTTTTTT.

V is TRBV7-2 and J is TRBJ1-6; 7 nucleotides match TRBD1. The ends lost 5 bases at V and 0 bases at J; junction bases unmatched: 7. The CDR3 is made up of 17 amino acids. Germline CDR1 SGHTA, CDR2 FQGNSA. Written as DNA, the CDR3 is TGTGCCAGCAGCGAAACAGGGGTTGGCTCCTATAATTCACCCCTCCACTTT. Protein product: CASSETGVGSYNSPLHF.

This rearrangement joins TRBV5-1 to TRBJ1-6; D is possibly TRBD1 (5 bases). The V gene's germline CDR1 is SGHRS and CDR2 YFSETQ. The CDR3 is 14 amino acids. Trimming pared 1 base from V and 12 bases from J, leaving 14 bases between. The CDR3 nucleotides read TGCGCCAGCAGCTTGTCGCCAGGGCCACGACCCCTCCACTTT. Its translation: CASSLSPGPRPLHF. Variable domain in full (rest from reference TRBV5-1 and TRBJ1-6): KAGVTQTPRYLIKTRGQQVTLSCSPISGHRSVSWYQQTPGQGLQFLFEYFSETQRNKGNFPGRFSGRQFSNSRSEMNVSTLELGDSALYLCASSLSPGPRPLHFGNGTRLTVT.

The chain couples TRBV9 to TRBJ1-1, with a possible D match to TRBD1 (6 bases). V lost 3 bases and J lost 1, with 13 bases in between. CDR3 length equals 15 residues. CDR1 SGDLS and CDR2 YYNGEE come from the germline V gene. CDR3 protein: CASSARSGQNTEAFF. CDR3 DNA sequence: TGTGCCAGCAGCGCCCGATCGGGACAGAACACTGAAGCTTTCTTT. The whole variable domain, filled in from reference TRBV9 and TRBJ1-1, reads DSGVTQTPKHLITATGQRVTLRCSPRSGDLSVYWYQQSLDQGLQFLIQYYNGEERAKGNILERFSAQQFPDLHSELNLSSLELGDSALYFCASSARSGQNTEAFFGQGTRLTVV.

The chain employs TRBV29-1 and TRBJ2-1; D unclear. Germline values: CDR1 SQVTM, CDR2 ANQGSEA. There are 11 residues in the CDR3. Trimming cost V 0 bases and J 15 bases, with 12 bases left between them. DNA for the CDR3: TGCAGCGTTGAAGATCTACGGGTCGGGTTCTTC. It codes for CSVEDLRVGFF.

The J gene is TRBJ2-7, the V gene TRBV27, with D perhaps assigned TRBD1 or TRBD2 (5 bases each). In germline, CDR1 is MNHEY, CDR2 SMNVEV (reference sequence). The CDR3 is 14 residues long. V lost 2 bases and J lost 3, with 11 bases in between. CDR3 loop: CASSLRGVYYEQYF. CDR3 nucleotide sequence: TGTGCCAGCAGTTTACGAGGGGTTTACTACGAGCAGTACTTC.

This chain joins TRBV28 and TRBJ1-2; D is perhaps TRBD1 (5 bases). Germline CDR1 MDHEN, CDR2 SYDVKM. CDR3 size: 15 residues. V was shortened by 6 bases and J by 4 bases, with 18 bases between the two germline ends. This CDR3 is CASSPRRGAGYGYTF. The CDR3, as DNA: TGTGCCAGCAGCCCTAGGCGGGGCGCGGGCTATGGCTACACCTTC.

Here the CDR3 reads CASRGTVNSPLHF. DNA of the CDR3: TGTGCCAGCAGAGGGACAGTAAATTCACCCCTCCACTTT. The chain recombines TRBV6-4 with TRBJ1-6; the match to TRBD1 covers 7 bases. Germline CDR1 reads MRHNA; CDR2 reads SNTAGT. The CDR3 is made up of 13 amino acids. Trimming removed 6 bases from V and 7 bases from J; junction bases left unmatched: 3.

This rearrangement joins TRBV18 to TRBJ2-5; no definite D call. Germline values: CDR1 KGHSH, CDR2 LQKENI. The CDR3 loop spans 12 amino acids. Trimming took 6 bases from V and 3 from J, leaving 8 bases between them. CDR3 sequence: CASSQAEETQYF. The CDR3 coding sequence is TGTGCCAGCTCCCAGGCAGAAGAGACCCAGTACTTC. Based on the CDR3 plus reference TRBV18 and TRBJ2-5, the full variable domain is NAGVMQNPRHLVRRRGQEARLRCSPMKGHSHVYWYRQLPEEGLKFMVYLQKENIIDESGMPKERFSAEFPKEGPSILRIQQVVRGDSAAYFCASSQAEETQYFGPGTRLLVL.

This rearrangement joins TRBV7-8 to TRBJ1-5; TRBD1 matches 9 bases. Germline V gene lookup returns CDR1 SGHVS and CDR2 FQNEAQ. Germline trimming cut 6 bases from V and 1 base from J; bases unmatched to any gene: 10. The length of the CDR3 is 17 residues. In nucleotides, the CDR3 is TGTGCCAGCAGTTCCGGGACAGGGCTTCGGAGCAATCAGCCCCAGCATTTT. As protein: CASSSGTGLRSNQPQHF.

V and J are TRBV5-6 and TRBJ2-7; the D gene could be TRBD1 or TRBD2 (6 bases each). Deletions cut 4 bases from V and 3 bases from J, with 17 bases between. Germline CDR1 SGHDT, CDR2 YYEEEE. There are 15 residues in the CDR3. CDR3 sequence: CASSQMGGAGYEQYF. The CDR3 DNA sequence: TGTGCCAGCAGCCAGATGGGGGGCGCAGGCTACGAGCAGTACTTC. The full variable domain, with the rest looked up from reference TRBV5-6 and TRBJ2-7, is DAGVTQSPTHLIKTRGQQVTLRCSPKSGHDTVSWYQQALGQGPQFIFQYYEEEERQRGNFPDRFSGHQFPNYSSELNVNALLLGDSALYLCASSQMGGAGYEQYFGPGTRLTVT.

This clone occurred a few times. V and J are TRBV27 and TRBJ2-1, with 9 bases lining up with TRBD2. J lost 2 bases, V lost 3 bases, and 5 bases had no gene match. Germline loops: CDR1 MNHEY, CDR2 SMNVEV (reference sequence). This CDR3 comprises 16 residues. The CDR3 region has the DNA TGTGCCAGCAGTTTTGGGACTAGCCCACCCTACAATGAGCAGTTCTTC. Translated, it gives CASSFGTSPPYNEQFF.

The gene calls are TRBV10-3 and TRBJ1-1; no definite D call. CDR1 ENHRY and CDR2 SYGVKD come from the germline V gene. This CDR3 is 17 amino acids long. V lost 4 bases, J lost 3 bases, and 21 bases lay in between. CDR3 nucleotide sequence: TGTGCCATCAGTGCATCGGGAGGACGTAACCTTTACACTGAAGCTTTCTTT. This gives the protein CAISASGGRNLYTEAFF.